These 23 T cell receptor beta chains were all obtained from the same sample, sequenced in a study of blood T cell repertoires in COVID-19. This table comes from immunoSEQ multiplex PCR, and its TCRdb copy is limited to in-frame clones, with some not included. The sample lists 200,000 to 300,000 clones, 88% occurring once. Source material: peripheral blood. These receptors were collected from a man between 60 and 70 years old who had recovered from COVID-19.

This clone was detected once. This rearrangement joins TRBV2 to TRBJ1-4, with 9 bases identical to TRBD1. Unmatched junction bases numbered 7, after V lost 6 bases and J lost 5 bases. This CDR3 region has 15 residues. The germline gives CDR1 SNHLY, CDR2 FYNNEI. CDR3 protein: CASRTSGQGNEKLFF. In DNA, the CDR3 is TGTGCCAGCAGAACCAGTGGACAGGGGAATGAAAAACTGTTTTTT.

CDR3: CASSIDRTATYNSPLHF. Here the CDR3 DNA reads TGTGCCAGTAGTATAGATCGGACAGCCACCTATAATTCACCCCTCCACTTT. The V and J genes are TRBV19 and TRBJ1-6; TRBD1 is a possible D gene (6 bases). V lost 0 bases and J 2 bases, leaving 11 bases between the germline ends. The CDR3 extends over 17 amino acids. The germline gives CDR1 LNHDA, CDR2 SQIVND (reference sequence).

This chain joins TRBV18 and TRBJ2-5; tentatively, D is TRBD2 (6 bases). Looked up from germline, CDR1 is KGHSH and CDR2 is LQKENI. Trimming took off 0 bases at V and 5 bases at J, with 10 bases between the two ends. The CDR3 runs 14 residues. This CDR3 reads CASSPPGGGETQYF. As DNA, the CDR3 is TGTGCCAGCTCACCACCGGGCGGAGGGGAGACCCAGTACTTC.

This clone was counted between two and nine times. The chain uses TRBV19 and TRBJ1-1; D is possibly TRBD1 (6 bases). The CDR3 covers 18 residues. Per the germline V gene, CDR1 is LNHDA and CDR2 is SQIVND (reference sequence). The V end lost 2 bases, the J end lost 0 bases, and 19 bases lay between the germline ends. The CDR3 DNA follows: TGTGCCAGTAGTATAAACCCCAGGGCGGGGGCGTTGAACACTGAAGCTTTCTTT. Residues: CASSINPRAGALNTEAFF.

CDR3 nucleotides: TGTGCCAGCAGCCAGGGGTACCAAGTTGGAAACACCATATATTTT. As protein: CASSQGYQVGNTIYF. This chain connects TRBV6-5 to TRBJ1-3; TRBD1 is a possible D gene (6 bases). V shed 6 bases and J shed 3 bases, with 15 bases lying between them. There are 15 residues in the CDR3. The germline V gene encodes CDR1 MNHEY and CDR2 SVGAGI.

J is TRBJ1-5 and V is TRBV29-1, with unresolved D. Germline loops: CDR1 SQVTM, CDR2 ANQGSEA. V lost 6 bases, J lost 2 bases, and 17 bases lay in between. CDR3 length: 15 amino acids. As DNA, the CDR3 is TGCAGCGTCGGTGGAGGGCTGATGGGCAATCAGCCCCAGCATTTT. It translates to CSVGGGLMGNQPQHF.

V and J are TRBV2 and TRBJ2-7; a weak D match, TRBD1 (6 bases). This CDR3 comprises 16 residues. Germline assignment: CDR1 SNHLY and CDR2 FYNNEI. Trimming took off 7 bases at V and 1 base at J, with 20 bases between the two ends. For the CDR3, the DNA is TGTGCCAGCACCGCACTAGAGGACAGACCATCCTACGAGCAGTACTTC. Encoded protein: CASTALEDRPSYEQYF. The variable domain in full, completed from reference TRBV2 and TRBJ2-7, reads EPEVTQTPSHQVTQMGQEVILRCVPISNHLYFYWYRQILGQKVEFLVSFYNNEISEKSEIFDDQFSVERPDGSNFTLKIRSTKLEDSAMYFCASTALEDRPSYEQYFGPGTRLTVT.

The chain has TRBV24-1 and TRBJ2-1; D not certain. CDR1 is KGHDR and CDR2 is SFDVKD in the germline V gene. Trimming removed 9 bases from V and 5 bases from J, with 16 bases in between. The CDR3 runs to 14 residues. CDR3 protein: CATLPLGLDNEQFF. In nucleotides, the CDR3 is TGTGCCACCCTACCACTCGGTTTGGACAATGAGCAGTTCTTC.

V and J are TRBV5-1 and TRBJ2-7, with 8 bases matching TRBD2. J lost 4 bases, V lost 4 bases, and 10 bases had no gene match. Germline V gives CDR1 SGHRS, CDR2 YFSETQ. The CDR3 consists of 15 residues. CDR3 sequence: CASSIRGGPAYEQYF. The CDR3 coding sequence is TGCGCCAGCAGCATCCGCGGGGGGCCGGCGTACGAGCAGTACTTC.

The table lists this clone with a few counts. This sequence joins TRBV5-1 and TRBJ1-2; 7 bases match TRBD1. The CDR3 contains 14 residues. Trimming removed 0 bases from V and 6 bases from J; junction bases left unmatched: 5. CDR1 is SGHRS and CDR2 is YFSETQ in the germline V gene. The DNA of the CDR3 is TGCGCCAGCAGCTTGGCCGGGACAGCAGATGGCTACACCTTC. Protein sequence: CASSLAGTADGYTF.

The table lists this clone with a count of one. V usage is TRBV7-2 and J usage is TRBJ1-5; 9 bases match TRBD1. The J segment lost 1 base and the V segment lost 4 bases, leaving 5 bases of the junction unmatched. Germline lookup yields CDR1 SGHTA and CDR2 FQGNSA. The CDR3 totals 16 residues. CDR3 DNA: TGTGCCAGCAGCTCTACCGGGACAGGGAGCAATCAGCCCCAGCATTTT. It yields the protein CASSSTGTGSNQPQHF.

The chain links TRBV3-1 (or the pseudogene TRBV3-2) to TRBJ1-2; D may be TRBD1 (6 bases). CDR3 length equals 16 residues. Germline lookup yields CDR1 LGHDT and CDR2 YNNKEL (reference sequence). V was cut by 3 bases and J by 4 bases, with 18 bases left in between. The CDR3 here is CASSQADRTPIYGYTF. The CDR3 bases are TGTGCCAGCAGCCAGGCCGACAGGACTCCTATCTATGGCTACACCTTC.

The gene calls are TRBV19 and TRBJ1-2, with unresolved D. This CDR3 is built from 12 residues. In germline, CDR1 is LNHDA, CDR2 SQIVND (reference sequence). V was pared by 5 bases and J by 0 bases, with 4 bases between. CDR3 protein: CASSLPNYGYTF. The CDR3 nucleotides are TGTGCCAGTAGTCTTCCTAACTATGGCTACACCTTC.

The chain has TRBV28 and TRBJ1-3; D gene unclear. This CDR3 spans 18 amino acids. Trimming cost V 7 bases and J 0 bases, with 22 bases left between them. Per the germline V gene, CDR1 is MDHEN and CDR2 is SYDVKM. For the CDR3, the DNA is TGTGCCAGCACCCCGACCCTACTGAGTGGCGGCTCTGGAAACACCATATATTTT. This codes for CASTPTLLSGGSGNTIYF. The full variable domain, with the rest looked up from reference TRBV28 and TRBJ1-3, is DVKVTQSSRYLVKRTGEKVFLECVQDMDHENMFWYRQDPGLGLRLIYFSYDVKMKEKGDIPEGYSVSREKKERFSLILESASTNQTSMYLCASTPTLLSGGSGNTIYFGEGSWLTVV.

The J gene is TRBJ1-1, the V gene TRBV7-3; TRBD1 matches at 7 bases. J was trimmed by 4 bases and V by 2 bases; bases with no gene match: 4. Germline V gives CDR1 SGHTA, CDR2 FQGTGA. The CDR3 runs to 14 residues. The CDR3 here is CASSLLDRRTEAFF. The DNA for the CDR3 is TGTGCCAGCAGCTTACTGGACAGGCGCACTGAAGCTTTCTTT.

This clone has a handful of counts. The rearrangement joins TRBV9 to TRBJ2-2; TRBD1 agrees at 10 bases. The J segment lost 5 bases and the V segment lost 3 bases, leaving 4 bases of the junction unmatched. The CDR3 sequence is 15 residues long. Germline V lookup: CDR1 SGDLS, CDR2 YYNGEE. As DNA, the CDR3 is TGTGCCAGCAGCGCGACAGGGGGCTGGACCGGGGAGCTGTTTTTT. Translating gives CASSATGGWTGELFF.

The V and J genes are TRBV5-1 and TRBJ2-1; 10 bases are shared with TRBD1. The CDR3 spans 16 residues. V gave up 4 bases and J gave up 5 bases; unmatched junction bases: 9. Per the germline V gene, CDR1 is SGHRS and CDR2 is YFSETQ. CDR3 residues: CASSAYRDRGHNEQFF. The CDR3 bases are TGCGCCAGCAGCGCCTACCGGGACAGGGGCCACAATGAGCAGTTCTTC.

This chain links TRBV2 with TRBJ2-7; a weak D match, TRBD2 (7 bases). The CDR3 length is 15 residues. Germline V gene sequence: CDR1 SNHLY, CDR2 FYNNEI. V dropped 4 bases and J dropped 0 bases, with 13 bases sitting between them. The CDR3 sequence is CASSVSGGHSYEQYF. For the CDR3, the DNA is TGTGCCAGCAGTGTCTCCGGGGGGCACTCCTACGAGCAGTACTTC.

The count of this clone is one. CDR3 in DNA: TGTGCCAGCAGCCCCGGGGGGGCTGAAGCTTTCTTT. Amino acid sequence: CASSPGGAEAFF. The chain links TRBV11-3 to TRBJ1-1; D may be TRBD1 (5 bases). Trimming took 5 bases from V and 6 from J, leaving 10 bases between them. This CDR3 contains 12 residues. CDR1 SGHNT and CDR2 YENEEA come from the germline V gene.

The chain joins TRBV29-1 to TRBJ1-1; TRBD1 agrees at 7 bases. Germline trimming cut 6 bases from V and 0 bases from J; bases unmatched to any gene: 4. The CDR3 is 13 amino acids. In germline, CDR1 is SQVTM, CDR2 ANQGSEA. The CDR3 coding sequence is TGCAGCGTCTGGACAGGCGTGAACACTGAAGCTTTCTTT. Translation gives CSVWTGVNTEAFF.

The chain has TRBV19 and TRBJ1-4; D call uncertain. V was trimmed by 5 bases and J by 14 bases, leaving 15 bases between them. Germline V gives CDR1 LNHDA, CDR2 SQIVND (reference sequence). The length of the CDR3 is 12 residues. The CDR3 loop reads CASSVGPGNLFF. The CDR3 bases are TGTGCCAGTAGTGTAGGACCGGGAAACCTGTTTTTT.

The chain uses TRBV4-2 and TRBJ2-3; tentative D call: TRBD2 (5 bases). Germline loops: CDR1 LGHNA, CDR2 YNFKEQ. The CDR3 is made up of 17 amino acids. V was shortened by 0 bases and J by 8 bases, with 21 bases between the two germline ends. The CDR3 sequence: CASSQDRASRGLGTQYF. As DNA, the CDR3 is TGTGCCAGCAGCCAAGATAGGGCTAGCAGAGGTCTTGGTACGCAGTATTTT.

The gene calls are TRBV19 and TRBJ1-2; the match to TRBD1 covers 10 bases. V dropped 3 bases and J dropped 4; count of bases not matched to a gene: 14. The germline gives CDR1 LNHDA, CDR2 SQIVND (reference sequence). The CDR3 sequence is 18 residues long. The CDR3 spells CASSMAGGQGTVGYGYTF. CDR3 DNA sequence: TGTGCCAGTAGTATGGCCGGGGGACAGGGGACGGTCGGCTATGGCTACACCTTC.